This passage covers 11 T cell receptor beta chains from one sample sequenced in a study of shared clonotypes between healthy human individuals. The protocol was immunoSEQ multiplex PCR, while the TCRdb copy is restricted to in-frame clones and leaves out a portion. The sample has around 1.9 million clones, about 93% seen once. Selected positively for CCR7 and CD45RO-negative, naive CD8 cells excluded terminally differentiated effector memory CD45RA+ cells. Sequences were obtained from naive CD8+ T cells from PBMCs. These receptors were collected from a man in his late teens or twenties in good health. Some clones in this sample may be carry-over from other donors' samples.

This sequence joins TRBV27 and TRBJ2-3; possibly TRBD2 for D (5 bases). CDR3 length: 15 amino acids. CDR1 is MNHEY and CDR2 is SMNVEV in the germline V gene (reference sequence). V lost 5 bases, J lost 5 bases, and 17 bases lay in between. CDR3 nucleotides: TGTGCCAGCAGTCCAAACGCGGGTATAAAAGATACGCAGTATTTT. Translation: CASSPNAGIKDTQYF.

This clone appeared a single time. CDR3 in amino acids: CASSFSRGERDNEQFF. In DNA form, the CDR3 reads TGTGCCAGCAGTTTCTCCCGGGGGGAAAGGGACAATGAGCAGTTCTTC. The rearrangement links TRBV27 to TRBJ2-1; TRBD2 agrees at 7 bases. Per germline, CDR1 MNHEY and CDR2 SMNVEV (reference sequence). Trimming cost V 3 bases and J 5 bases; bases outside gene matches: 10. This CDR3 comprises 16 residues.

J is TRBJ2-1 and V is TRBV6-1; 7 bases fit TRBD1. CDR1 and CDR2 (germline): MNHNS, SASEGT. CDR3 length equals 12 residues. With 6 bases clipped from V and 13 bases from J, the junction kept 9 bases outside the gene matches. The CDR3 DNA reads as TGTGCCAGCAGCGTGGACAGGATTGGACAGTTCTTC. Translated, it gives CASSVDRIGQFF.

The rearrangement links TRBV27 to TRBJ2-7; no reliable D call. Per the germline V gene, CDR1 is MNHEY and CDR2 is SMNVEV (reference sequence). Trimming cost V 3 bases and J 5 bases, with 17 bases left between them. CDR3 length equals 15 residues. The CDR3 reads CASSLGFPVNDEQYF. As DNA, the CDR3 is TGTGCCAGCAGTTTGGGGTTCCCAGTGAATGACGAGCAGTACTTC.

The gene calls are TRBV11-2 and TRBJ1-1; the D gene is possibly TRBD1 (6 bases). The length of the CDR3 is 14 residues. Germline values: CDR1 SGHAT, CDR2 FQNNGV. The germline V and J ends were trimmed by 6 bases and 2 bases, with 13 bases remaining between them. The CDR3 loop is CASRPRDINTEAFF. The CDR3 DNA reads TGTGCCAGCAGGCCCCGGGACATTAACACTGAAGCTTTCTTT.

The CDR3 here is CASIMDGTYEQYF. The CDR3 coding sequence is TGTGCCAGCATCATGGACGGGACCTACGAGCAGTACTTC. The chain joins TRBV2 to TRBJ2-7; TRBD2 might be the D (5 bases). Trimming took off 7 bases at V and 2 bases at J, with 12 bases between the two ends. The CDR3 spans 13 residues. From germline, CDR1 is SNHLY and CDR2 FYNNEI.

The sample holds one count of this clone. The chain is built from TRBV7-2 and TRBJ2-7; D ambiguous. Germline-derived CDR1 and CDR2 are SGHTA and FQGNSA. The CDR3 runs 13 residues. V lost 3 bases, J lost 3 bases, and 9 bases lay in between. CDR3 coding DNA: TGTGCCAGCAGCTTCCGGATTCTCTACGAGCAGTACTTC. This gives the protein CASSFRILYEQYF. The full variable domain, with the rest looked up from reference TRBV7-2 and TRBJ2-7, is GAGVSQSPSNKVTEKGKDVELRCDPISGHTALYWYRQSLGQGLEFLIYFQGNSAPDKSGLPSDRFSAERTGGSVSTLTIQRTQQEDSAVYLCASSFRILYEQYFGPGTRLTVT.

This CDR3 reads CASSLYFARSPGELFF. Here the CDR3 DNA reads TGTGCCAGCAGCTTATACTTTGCCCGGTCGCCGGGGGAGCTGTTTTTT. V gene TRBV7-2 combines with J gene TRBJ2-2; unclear D gene. This CDR3 has 16 amino acids. Per the germline V gene, CDR1 is SGHTA and CDR2 is FQGNSA. V lost 2 bases to trimming and J lost 8 bases, with 18 bases between them.

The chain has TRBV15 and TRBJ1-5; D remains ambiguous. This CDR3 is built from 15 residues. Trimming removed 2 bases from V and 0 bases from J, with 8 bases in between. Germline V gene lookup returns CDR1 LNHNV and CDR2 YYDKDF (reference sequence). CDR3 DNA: TGTGCCACCAGCAGACTTACTGATAGCAATCAGCCCCAGCATTTT. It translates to CATSRLTDSNQPQHF.

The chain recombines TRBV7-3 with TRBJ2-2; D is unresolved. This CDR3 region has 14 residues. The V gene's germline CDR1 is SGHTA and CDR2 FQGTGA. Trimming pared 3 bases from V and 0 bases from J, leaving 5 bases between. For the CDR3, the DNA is TGTGCCAGCAGCTTGCAGGCGAACACCGGGGAGCTGTTTTTT. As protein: CASSLQANTGELFF.

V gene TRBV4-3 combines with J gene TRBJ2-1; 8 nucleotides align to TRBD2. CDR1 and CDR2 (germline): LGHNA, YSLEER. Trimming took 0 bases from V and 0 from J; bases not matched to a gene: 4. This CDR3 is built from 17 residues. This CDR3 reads CASSQDALAGSYNEQFF. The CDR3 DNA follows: TGCGCCAGCAGCCAAGATGCCCTAGCGGGCTCCTACAATGAGCAGTTCTTC.